This entry is about one T cell receptor (beta chain). A few counts support this clone. The target of this receptor is not known. One end of the junction fails to match germline, which may point to a read error. This sample is drawn from a study of beta chain features in type 1 diabetes (dated by TCRdb to the late 2010s). With respect to the entire study: No differences in mean age, gender distribution, total cell number or subset yield were found between patients and healthy donors. A total of 85 million to 140 million sorted cells were examined across all samples, and the number of cells per subset was strongly correlated with RNA yield. The study compared the TCRB repertoires of sorted circulating CD4+ T cell subsets in recently diagnosed type 1 diabetes patients with those in matched healthy donors. Regulatory and stem cell-like memory subsets were obtained from only 8 patients and about eight healthy donors, while naive and central memory subsets were obtained from all 30 or so donors.

Summary of the overall study and its limitations: Because small numbers of individuals were included in the HLA sub-analyses, any influence of HLA type on TCRB rearrangement was left unresolved. Sequencing cDNA rather than genomic DNA could over-represent highly expressing activated cells, although activation and CD3 levels did not differ between groups. In all four CD4+ subsets, TCRB CDR3 length was moderately but significantly shorter in type 1 diabetes patients. Patients with type 1 diabetes made fewer insertions and deleted more nucleotides at VDJ recombination sites, implying thymic rearrangement abnormalities. Naive, central memory and regulatory TCRB repertoires appeared to be more similar among patients than among healthy donors. Shorter templates might be favored by PCR, yet because patient and control samples were amplified and corrected together, any such skew would affect both groups equally.

Each donor gave one peripheral blood draw, roughly 110 mL on average, collected into heparinised tubes. Naive, central memory, regulatory and stem cell-like memory CD4+ T cells were sorted on a BD FACSAria II using a panel including CD45RO, CCR7, CD25, CD127, CD95 and CD27. All sorted populations exceeded 95% purity. Right away, PBMCs were isolated by Lymphoprep density gradient centrifugation and were stained directly, with no culture step. So that batch effects would be minimized, each experiment stained and sorted samples in pairs, pairing one healthy donor with one patient. Its CDR3 holds 13 amino acids, cysteine through phenylalanine. Kept here is only the CDR3 DNA, which spans 39 bases and is read in frame from base 1. CDR1 and CDR2, looked up from the germline V gene, are LGHNA and YSLEER. The High Capacity cDNA Reverse Transcription Kit was used to reverse transcribe all of the isolated RNA, meaning that expressed TCRB transcripts were what got sequenced. Deep immunoSEQ sequencing was performed on naive, central memory and regulatory T cell samples, with an average of roughly 3.6 million total reads per sample. Sorted cells were lysed in RLT buffer and RNA was extracted with DNase-treated RNeasy Micro or Mini kits, depending on cell number. Each cell subset was processed separately to prevent cross-contamination, with patient and healthy donor samples processed together. The immunoSEQ multiplex PCR was used to amplify TCRB sequences from cDNA, yielding 87-bp fragments that span the CDR3 region. Sequencing of the amplicons was performed on the Illumina HiSeq platform. The authors' analysis ran thus. Synthetic template baselines were used to correct PCR bias computationally, reads within Hamming distance 2 were collapsed together, and singletons that could not be merged were discarded. Reads were aligned against IMGT to assign V, D and J genes, CDR3 length and insertions or deletions at six rearrangement sites. Within each subset, clonotype counts were normalized to sorted cell number, and only after that were true diversity and Gini coefficients computed with the tcR R package. The overlap coefficient, calculated on TCRB nucleotide sequences, was used to quantify repertoire sharing. Out-of-frame TCRB sequences from naive cells were analyzed as a proxy for the pre-selection repertoire. What TCRdb holds here is the immuneACCESS table cut down to in-frame rearrangements. Part of the clones is not present; checked against another copy, under half of the missing clones reflect an unresolved V gene, and the others are unexplained. V and J calls and clone size are given by that table; D and trimming were obtained from the DNA. The sample contains about 260,000 clones, about a fifth of them found a single time. The leading ten clones occupy about 0.027% of the sample.

This clonotype originated in a woman in her thirties or forties with type 1 diabetes. Sample: naive CD4+ T cells from blood. Sample cell subset or site, as interpreted from the label and publication: true naive CD4+ T cells. The chain is assembled from TRBV4-3 and TRBJ1-1; the D gene is perhaps TRBD1, from 5 matching bases. The CDR3 sequence is CASSQEYPEGRNF. The bases read TGCGCCAGCAGCCAAGAATATCCGGAGGGGAGGAATTTT.